The 8 T cell receptor beta chains presented below share a single source sample, sequenced in a study of T cells in tuberculosis. Sorting used thawed, overnight-rested PBMC stained with anti-CD3, a viability dye and GMM-loaded CD1B tetramer. The lipid loaded on the CD1B tetramers was C32 glucose monomycolate from Rhodococcus equi. Sequencing was performed with immunoSEQ multiplex PCR; in TCRdb, only in-frame clones are kept and a portion is missing. The data hold tens of thousands of clones, with about nine tenths observed a single time. The sample was CD1b-GMM tetramer-negative cells sorted from PBMCs. The source of these receptors is an adult woman with latent tuberculosis.

V gene TRBV28 combines with J gene TRBJ1-6, with 8 bases that match TRBD1. The V gene end was trimmed by 6 bases and the J gene end by 6 bases; junction bases not matched to a gene: 7. The CDR3 totals 15 residues. Per the germline V gene, CDR1 is MDHEN and CDR2 is SYDVKM. The CDR3: CASSEPGQVNSPLHF. CDR3 in DNA: TGTGCCAGCAGCGAGCCGGGACAGGTTAATTCACCCCTCCACTTT.

The CDR3 bases are TGTGCCAGCAGCTTAGCACCGGGGGTGAGCTATGGCTACACCTTC. Amino acids: CASSLAPGVSYGYTF. The chain links TRBV11-2 to TRBJ1-2, with TRBD1 as a possible D gene (5 bases). Germline loops: CDR1 SGHAT, CDR2 FQNNGV. Trimming pared 1 base from V and 4 bases from J, leaving 13 bases between. The CDR3 extends over 15 amino acids.

The chain employs TRBV11-2 and TRBJ2-1; 10 bases line up with TRBD2. CDR3 size: 16 residues. V dropped 1 base and J dropped 5; count of bases not matched to a gene: 5. Germline V gives CDR1 SGHAT, CDR2 FQNNGV. CDR3 in DNA: TGTGCCAGCAGCTTAGTAACTAGCGGGGCCAACAATGAGCAGTTCTTC. Amino acid sequence: CASSLVTSGANNEQFF.

This CDR3 is CASTSWGGRAGVVTQYF. For the CDR3, the DNA is TGTGCCAGCACCTCCTGGGGTGGGCGGGCCGGCGTAGTTACGCAGTATTTT. The genes are TRBV7-3 and TRBJ2-3; weak D call: TRBD2 (5 bases). CDR3 length: 17 residues. The germline V gene has CDR1 SGHTA and CDR2 FQGTGA. Between the trimmed V and J ends, which lost 7 bases and 8 bases, there was a span of 28 bases.

CDR3 region: CASLSTEQGREKLFF. CDR3 sequence (DNA): TGTGCCAGCCTCTCAACCGAACAGGGAAGGGAAAAACTGTTTTTT. The J gene is TRBJ1-4, the V gene TRBV5-6, with D possibly matching TRBD1 (6 bases). V lost 7 bases and J lost 8, with 21 bases in between. Germline V lookup: CDR1 SGHDT, CDR2 YYEEEE. The CDR3 loop spans 15 amino acids.

This clone has only one observation. J is TRBJ2-3 and V is TRBV6-5, with TRBD1 identical over 8 bases. Germline values: CDR1 MNHEY, CDR2 SVGAGI. The CDR3 loop spans 15 amino acids. V was clipped by 0 bases and J by 6 bases; unmatched bases: 5. The CDR3, as DNA: TGTGCCAGCAGTTACTCAGGACAGGGCGGGGATACGCAGTATTTT. It is translated as CASSYSGQGGDTQYF.

A note on this clone: An end of the junction differs from the germline gene, which may be a read error. The V call is TRBV7-7, the J call TRBJ2-5, with D tentatively TRBD2 (6 bases). This CDR3 spans 13 amino acids. The germline V gene has CDR1 SSHAT and CDR2 FNYEAQ (reference sequence). This CDR3 is CASSGGVQETQYF. CDR3 DNA sequence: TGTGCTAGCAGTGGCGGGGTCCAAGAGACCCAGTACTTC.

The V gene is TRBV14, the J gene TRBJ1-4; 7 nucleotides align to TRBD1. Germline CDR1 is SGHDN and CDR2 is FVKESK. The CDR3 loop spans 17 amino acids. Trimming cost V 4 bases and J 5 bases; bases outside gene matches: 13. CDR3 sequence reads: CASSPIRGLGKNEKLFF. The CDR3 DNA reads as TGTGCCAGCAGCCCCATTAGGGGGCTGGGGAAAAATGAAAAACTGTTTTTT.